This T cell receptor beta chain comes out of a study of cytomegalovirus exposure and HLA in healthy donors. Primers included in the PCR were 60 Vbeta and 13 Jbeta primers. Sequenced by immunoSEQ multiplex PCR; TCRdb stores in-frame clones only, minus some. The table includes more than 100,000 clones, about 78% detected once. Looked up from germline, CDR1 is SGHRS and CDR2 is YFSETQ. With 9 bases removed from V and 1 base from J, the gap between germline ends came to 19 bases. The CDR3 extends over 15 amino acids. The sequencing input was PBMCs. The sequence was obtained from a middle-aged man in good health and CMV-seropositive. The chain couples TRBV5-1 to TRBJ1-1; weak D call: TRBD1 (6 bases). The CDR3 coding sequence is TGCGCCAACACGACGCCGAAAGGGGGGAACACTGAAGCTTTCTTT. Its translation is CANTTPKGGNTEAFF.